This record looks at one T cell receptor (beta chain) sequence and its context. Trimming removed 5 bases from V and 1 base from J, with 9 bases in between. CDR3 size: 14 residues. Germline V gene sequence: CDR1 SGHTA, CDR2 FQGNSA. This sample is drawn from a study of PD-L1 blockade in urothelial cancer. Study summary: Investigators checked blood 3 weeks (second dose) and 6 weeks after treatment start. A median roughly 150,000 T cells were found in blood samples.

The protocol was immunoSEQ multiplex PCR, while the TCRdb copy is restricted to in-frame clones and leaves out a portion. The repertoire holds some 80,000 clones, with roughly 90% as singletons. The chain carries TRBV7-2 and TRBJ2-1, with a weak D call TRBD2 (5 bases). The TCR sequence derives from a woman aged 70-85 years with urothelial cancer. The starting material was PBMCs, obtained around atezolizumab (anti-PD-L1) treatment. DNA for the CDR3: TGTGCCAGCAGCGTAAGCGGTTCCTACAATGAGCAGTTCTTC. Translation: CASSVSGSYNEQFF. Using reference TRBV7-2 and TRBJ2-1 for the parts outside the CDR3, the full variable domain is GAGVSQSPSNKVTEKGKDVELRCDPISGHTALYWYRQSLGQGLEFLIYFQGNSAPDKSGLPSDRFSAERTGGSVSTLTIQRTQQEDSAVYLCASSVSGSYNEQFFGPGTRLTVL.